Detailed here is one T cell receptor (beta chain). The antigen this receptor binds is unknown. Base quality data are lacking; no much larger clone is found one base away. These data belong to a study of control samples from healthy donors and cancer patients (TCRdb year 2020). From its cysteine to its phenylalanine, the CDR3 spans 19 amino acids. The only DNA kept is the CDR3, 57 bases in frame from the first base. V lost 5 bases and J lost 2 bases, and the count of bases not matched to a germline gene is 11. CDR1 and CDR2 (GTSNPN, SVGIG) derive from the germline V gene (reference sequence). Libraries were constructed by the immunoSEQ multiplex PCR assay. In TCRdb, the immuneACCESS table is reduced to in-frame sequences with V and J assigned. These tables do not hold every clone; where another copy was compared, an unresolved V gene accounts for under half, and the others remain unexplained. Here the sample has some 130,000 clones; around 90% occur a single time. Of the sample, 2% to 3% is held by the ten largest clones.

Sequenced input: blood. This clonotype originated in a man in his forties in good health. In this chain, TRBV30 is recombined with TRBJ2-6, and TRBD2 matches 14 of the central bases. The DNA sequence follows: TGTGCCTGGCGTTCCTCGACTAGCGGGGGGGTGACTGGGGCCAACGTCCTGACTTTC. It translates as CAWRSSTSGGVTGANVLTF.